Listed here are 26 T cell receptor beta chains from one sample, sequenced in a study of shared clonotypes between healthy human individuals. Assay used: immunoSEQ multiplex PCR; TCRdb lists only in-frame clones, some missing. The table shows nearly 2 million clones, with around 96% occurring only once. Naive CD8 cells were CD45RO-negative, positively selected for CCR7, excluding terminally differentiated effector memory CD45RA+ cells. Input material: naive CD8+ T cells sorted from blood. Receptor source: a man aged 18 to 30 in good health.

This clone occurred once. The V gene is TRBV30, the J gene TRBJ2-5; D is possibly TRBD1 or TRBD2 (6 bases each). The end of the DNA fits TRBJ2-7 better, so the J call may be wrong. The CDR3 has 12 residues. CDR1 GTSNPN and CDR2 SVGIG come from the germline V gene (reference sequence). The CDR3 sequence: CAWSEGGYEQYF. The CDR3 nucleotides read TGTGCCTGGAGTGAGGGGGGCTACGAGCAGTACTTC.

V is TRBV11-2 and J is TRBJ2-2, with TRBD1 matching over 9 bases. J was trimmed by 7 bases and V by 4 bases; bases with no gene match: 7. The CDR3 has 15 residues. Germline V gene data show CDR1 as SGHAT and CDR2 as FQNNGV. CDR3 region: CASSSGTGLVGELFF. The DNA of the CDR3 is TGTGCCAGCAGCTCTGGGACAGGGCTGGTCGGGGAGCTGTTTTTT.

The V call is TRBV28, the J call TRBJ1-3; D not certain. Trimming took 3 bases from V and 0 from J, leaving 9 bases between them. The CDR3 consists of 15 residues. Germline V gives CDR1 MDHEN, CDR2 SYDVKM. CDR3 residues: CASSFLESSGNTIYF. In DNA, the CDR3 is TGTGCCAGCAGTTTCCTGGAGAGCTCTGGAAACACCATATATTTT. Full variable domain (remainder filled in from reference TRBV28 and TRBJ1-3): DVKVTQSSRYLVKRTGEKVFLECVQDMDHENMFWYRQDPGLGLRLIYFSYDVKMKEKGDIPEGYSVSREKKERFSLILESASTNQTSMYLCASSFLESSGNTIYFGEGSWLTVV.

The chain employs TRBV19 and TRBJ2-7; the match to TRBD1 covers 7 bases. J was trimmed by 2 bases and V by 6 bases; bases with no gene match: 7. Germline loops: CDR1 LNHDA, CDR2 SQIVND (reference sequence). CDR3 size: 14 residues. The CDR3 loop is CASSRDSLAYEQYF. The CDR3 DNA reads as TGTGCCAGTAGCCGGGACAGTTTGGCCTACGAGCAGTACTTC.

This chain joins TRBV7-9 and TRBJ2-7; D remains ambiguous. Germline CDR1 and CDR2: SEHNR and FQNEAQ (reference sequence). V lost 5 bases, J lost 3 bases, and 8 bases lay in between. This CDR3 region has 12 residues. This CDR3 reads CASSDLGYEQYF. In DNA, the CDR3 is TGTGCCAGCAGCGACCTAGGCTACGAGCAGTACTTC.

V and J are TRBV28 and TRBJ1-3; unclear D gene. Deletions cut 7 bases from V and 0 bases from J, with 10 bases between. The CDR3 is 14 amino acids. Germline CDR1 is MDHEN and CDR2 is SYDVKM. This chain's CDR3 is CASNQGRSGNTIYF. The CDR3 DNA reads TGTGCCAGCAATCAAGGCCGCTCTGGAAACACCATATATTTT.

CDR3 sequence reads: CASSLGLADTQYF. In DNA, the CDR3 is TGTGCCAGTAGTCTCGGACTAGCAGATACGCAGTATTTT. The gene calls are TRBV19 and TRBJ2-3; 7 bases agree with TRBD2. The CDR3 runs to 13 residues. Germline V gene sequence: CDR1 LNHDA, CDR2 SQIVND (reference sequence). Trimming took 5 bases from V and 4 from J; bases not matched to a gene: 3.

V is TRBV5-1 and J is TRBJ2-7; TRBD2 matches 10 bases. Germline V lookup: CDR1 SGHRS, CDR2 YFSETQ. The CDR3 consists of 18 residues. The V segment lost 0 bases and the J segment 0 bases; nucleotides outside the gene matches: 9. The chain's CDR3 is CASSLGVASGGHSYEQYF. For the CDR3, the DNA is TGCGCCAGCAGCTTGGGGGTAGCTAGCGGGGGCCACTCCTACGAGCAGTACTTC.

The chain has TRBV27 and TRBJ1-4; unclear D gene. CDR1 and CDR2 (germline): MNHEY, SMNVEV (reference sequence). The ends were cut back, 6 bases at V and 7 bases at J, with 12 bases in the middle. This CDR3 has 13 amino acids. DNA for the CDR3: TGTGCCAGCAGGCCAGTCCGAGGTGAAAAACTGTTTTTT. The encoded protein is CASRPVRGEKLFF.

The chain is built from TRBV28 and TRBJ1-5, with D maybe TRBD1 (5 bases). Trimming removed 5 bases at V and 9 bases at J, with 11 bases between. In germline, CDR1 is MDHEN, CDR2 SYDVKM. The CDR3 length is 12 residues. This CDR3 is CASSRGEGPQHF. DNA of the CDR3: TGTGCCAGCAGTAGGGGAGAAGGGCCCCAGCATTTT.

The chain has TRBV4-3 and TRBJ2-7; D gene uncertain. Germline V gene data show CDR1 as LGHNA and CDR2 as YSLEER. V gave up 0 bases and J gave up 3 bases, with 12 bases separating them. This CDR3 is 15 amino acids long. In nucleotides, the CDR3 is TGCGCCAGCAGCCAAGACCGGACCCTGGGCTACGAGCAGTACTTC. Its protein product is CASSQDRTLGYEQYF.

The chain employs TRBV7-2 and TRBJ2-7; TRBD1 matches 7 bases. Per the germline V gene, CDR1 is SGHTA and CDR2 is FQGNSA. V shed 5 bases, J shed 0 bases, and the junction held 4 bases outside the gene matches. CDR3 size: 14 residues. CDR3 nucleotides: TGTGCCAGCAGCCCCTGGGACAGCTCCTACGAGCAGTACTTC. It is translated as CASSPWDSSYEQYF.

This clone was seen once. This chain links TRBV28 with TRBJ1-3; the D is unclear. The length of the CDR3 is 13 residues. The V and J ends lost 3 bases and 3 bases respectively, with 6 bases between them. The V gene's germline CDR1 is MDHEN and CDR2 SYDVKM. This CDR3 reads CASSFRGGNTIYF. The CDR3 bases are TGTGCCAGCAGTTTCCGAGGTGGAAACACCATATATTTT.

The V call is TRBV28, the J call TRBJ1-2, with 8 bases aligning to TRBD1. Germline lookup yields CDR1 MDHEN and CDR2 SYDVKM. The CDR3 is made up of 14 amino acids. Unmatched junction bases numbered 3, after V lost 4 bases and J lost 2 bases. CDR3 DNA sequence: TGTGCCAGCAGTTCCCGGGACAGGAACTATGGCTACACCTTC. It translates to CASSSRDRNYGYTF.

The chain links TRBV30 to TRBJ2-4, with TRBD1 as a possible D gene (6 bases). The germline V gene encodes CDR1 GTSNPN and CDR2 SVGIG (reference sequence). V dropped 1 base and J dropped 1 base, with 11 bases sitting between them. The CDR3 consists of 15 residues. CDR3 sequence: CAWSDRVGAKNIQYF. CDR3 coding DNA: TGTGCCTGGAGTGACAGGGTAGGGGCCAAAAACATTCAGTACTTC.

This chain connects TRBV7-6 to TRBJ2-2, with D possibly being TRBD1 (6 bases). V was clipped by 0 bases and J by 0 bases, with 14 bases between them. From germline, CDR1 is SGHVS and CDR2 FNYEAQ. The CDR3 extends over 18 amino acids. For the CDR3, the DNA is TGTGCCAGCAGCTTAGCCATCGGACAGTTCGCGAACACCGGGGAGCTGTTTTTT. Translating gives CASSLAIGQFANTGELFF.

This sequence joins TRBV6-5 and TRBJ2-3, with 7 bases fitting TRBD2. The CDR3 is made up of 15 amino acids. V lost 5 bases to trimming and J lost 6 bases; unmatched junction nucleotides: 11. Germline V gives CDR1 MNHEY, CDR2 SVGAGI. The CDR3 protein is CASSLGEGPQDTQYF. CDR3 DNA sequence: TGTGCCAGCAGTCTTGGGGAGGGCCCGCAGGATACGCAGTATTTT.

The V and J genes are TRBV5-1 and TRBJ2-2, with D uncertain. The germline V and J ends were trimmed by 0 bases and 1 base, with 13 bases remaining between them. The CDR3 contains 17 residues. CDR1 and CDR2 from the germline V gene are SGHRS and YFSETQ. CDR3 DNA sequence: TGCGCCAGCAGCTTGGATGAGGTGCTGGGGAACACCGGGGAGCTGTTTTTT. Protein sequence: CASSLDEVLGNTGELFF. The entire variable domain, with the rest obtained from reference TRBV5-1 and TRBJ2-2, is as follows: KAGVTQTPRYLIKTRGQQVTLSCSPISGHRSVSWYQQTPGQGLQFLFEYFSETQRNKGNFPGRFSGRQFSNSRSEMNVSTLELGDSALYLCASSLDEVLGNTGELFFGEGSRLTVL.

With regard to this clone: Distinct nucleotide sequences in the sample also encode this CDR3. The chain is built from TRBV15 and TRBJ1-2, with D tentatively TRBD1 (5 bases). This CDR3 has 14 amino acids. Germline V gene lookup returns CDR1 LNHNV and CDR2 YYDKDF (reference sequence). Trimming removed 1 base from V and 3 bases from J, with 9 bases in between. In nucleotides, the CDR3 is TGTGCCACCAGCAGAGGGGGCCTGGACTATGGCTACACCTTC. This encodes CATSRGGLDYGYTF. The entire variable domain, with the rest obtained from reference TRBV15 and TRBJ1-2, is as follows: DAMVIQNPRYQVTQFGKPVTLSCSQTLNHNVMYWYQQKSSQAPKLLFHYYDKDFNNEADTPDNFQSRRPNTSFCFLDIRSPGLGDTAMYLCATSRGGLDYGYTFGSGTRLTVV.

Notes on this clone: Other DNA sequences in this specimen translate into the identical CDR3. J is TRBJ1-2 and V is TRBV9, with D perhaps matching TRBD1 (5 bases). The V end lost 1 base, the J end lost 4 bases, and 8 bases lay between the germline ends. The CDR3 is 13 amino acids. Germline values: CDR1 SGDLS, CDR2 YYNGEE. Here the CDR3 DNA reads TGTGCCAGCAGCGTACAGGGCGGCTATGGCTACACCTTC. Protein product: CASSVQGGYGYTF.

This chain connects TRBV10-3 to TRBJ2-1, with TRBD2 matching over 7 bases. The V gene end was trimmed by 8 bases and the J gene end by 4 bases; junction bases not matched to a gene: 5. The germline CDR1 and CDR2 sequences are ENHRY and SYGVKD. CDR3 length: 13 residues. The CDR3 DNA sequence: TGTGCCATCTGGGGCGGGGGATACAATGAGCAGTTCTTC. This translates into CAIWGGGYNEQFF.

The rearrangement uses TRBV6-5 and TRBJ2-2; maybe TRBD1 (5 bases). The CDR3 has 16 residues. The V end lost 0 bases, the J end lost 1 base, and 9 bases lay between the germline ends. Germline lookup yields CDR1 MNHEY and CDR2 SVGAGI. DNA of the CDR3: TGTGCCAGCAGTTACTCGGCAGGGTTGAACACCGGGGAGCTGTTTTTT. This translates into CASSYSAGLNTGELFF.

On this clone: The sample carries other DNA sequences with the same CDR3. CDR3 region: CASSADGGTEAFF. The DNA for the CDR3 is TGTGCCAGCAGCGCGGACGGGGGCACTGAAGCTTTCTTT. This chain joins TRBV9 and TRBJ1-1; a possible D gene is TRBD1 (5 bases). The CDR3 consists of 13 residues. V was trimmed by 3 bases and J by 4 bases, leaving 10 bases between them. Germline CDR1 reads SGDLS; CDR2 reads YYNGEE.

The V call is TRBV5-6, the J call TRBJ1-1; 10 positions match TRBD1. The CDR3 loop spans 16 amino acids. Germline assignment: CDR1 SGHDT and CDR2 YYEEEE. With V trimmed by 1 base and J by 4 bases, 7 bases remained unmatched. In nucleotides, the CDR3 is TGTGCCAGCAGCTTGTGGGGGACAGGGGATCCCACTGAAGCTTTCTTT. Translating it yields CASSLWGTGDPTEAFF.

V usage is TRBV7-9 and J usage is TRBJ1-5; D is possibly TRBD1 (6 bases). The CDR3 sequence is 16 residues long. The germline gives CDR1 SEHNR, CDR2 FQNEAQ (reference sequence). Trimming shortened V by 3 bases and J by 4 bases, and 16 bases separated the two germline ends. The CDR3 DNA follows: TGTGCCAGCAGCTTGGGGGGCGAAGTAGGAAATCAGCCCCAGCATTTT. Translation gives CASSLGGEVGNQPQHF.

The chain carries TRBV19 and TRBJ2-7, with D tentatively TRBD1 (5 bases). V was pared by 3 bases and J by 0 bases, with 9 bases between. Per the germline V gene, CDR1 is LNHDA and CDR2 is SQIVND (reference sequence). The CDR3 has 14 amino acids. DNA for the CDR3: TGTGCCAGTAGTATGCAGGGCGCCTCCTACGAGCAGTACTTC. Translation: CASSMQGASYEQYF.